This is a list of T cell receptor beta chains from one sample in a study of shared clonotypes between healthy human individuals. Method: immunoSEQ multiplex PCR; TCRdb's copy keeps in-frame clones and lacks some. The table has approximately 2.5 million clones, 80% to 95% seen once. Sequencing input: naive CD4+ T cells from PBMCs. These receptors all come from a man aged 18 to 30 in good health. Some clones in this sample may be carry-over from other donors' samples. CDR3s include the opening cysteine and the closing phenylalanine or tryptophan. Each record gives: CDR3 protein, CDR3 DNA, CDR3 length, clone size, V gene, D gene, J gene. A D gene is named only where the DNA matches it firmly. Expanded clones get a size class; other rows say once, few or many, or leave the size out.

CASSLEARGYTEAFF | TGCGCCAGCAGCTTGGAGGCCAGGGGATACACTGAAGCTTTCTTT | 15 | . | TRBV5-1 | . | TRBJ1-1
CASSAAGDSGRPSYEQYF | TGTGCCAGCAGCGCCGCCGGGGATAGCGGGAGGCCAAGCTACGAGCAGTACTTC | 18 | . | TRBV5-6 | TRBD2 | TRBJ2-7
CASSTMVGAYNEQFF | TGTGCCAGTAGTACTATGGTCGGCGCCTACAATGAGCAGTTCTTC | 15 | . | TRBV19 | . | TRBJ2-1
CAISDSGLASNTGELFF | TGTGCCATCAGTGACTCTGGACTAGCGTCGAACACCGGGGAGCTGTTTTTT | 17 | . | TRBV10-3 | TRBD2 | TRBJ2-2
CASSVGGVFSYEQYF | TGTGCCAGCAGCGTTGGCGGGGTTTTCTCCTACGAGCAGTACTTC | 15 | . | TRBV5-6 | . | TRBJ2-7
CASSLEDTDTQYF | TGTGCCAGCAGCTTGGAGGATACAGATACGCAGTATTTT | 13 | . | TRBV7-6 | . | TRBJ2-3
CASSYPGTGQFF | TGTGCCAGCAGTTACCCCGGGACAGGCCAGTTCTTC | 12 | . | TRBV6-5 | TRBD1 | TRBJ2-1
CASSVGLGYYEQYF | TGTGCCAGCAGCGTAGGTCTCGGTTACTACGAGCAGTACTTC | 14 | . | TRBV9 | . | TRBJ2-7
CASSLAAGGPNEQFF | TGCGCCAGCAGCTTGGCAGCGGGAGGGCCCAATGAGCAGTTCTTC | 15 | . | TRBV5-1 | TRBD2 | TRBJ2-1
CASSQSGVQYNEQFF | TGTGCCAGCAGCCAATCGGGAGTTCAATACAATGAGCAGTTCTTC | 15 | . | TRBV14 | . | TRBJ2-1
CAWKGLVYGYTF | TGTGCCTGGAAGGGGTTAGTCTATGGCTACACCTTC | 12 | . | TRBV30 | . | TRBJ1-2
CASSPGQAYQETQYF | TGTGCCAGCAGCCCGGGACAGGCTTACCAAGAGACCCAGTACTTC | 15 | . | TRBV7-9 | TRBD1 | TRBJ2-5
CASSFGQQRDGNTIYF | TGTGCCAGCAGTTTCGGGCAACAGCGTGATGGAAACACCATATATTTT | 16 | . | TRBV28 | . | TRBJ1-3
CASTRTSPRGEKLFF | TGTGCCAGCACCCGGACATCTCCTAGGGGTGAAAAACTGTTTTTT | 15 | . | TRBV6-1 | . | TRBJ1-4
CASSLGGPETQYF | TGTGCCAGCAGCTTGGGAGGGCCAGAGACCCAGTACTTC | 13 | . | TRBV5-4 | . | TRBJ2-5
CAWSDGQGIFDTIYF | TGTGCCTGGAGCGACGGACAGGGGATCTTTGACACCATATATTTT | 15 | . | TRBV30 | TRBD1 | TRBJ1-3
CASSFTGPNTEAFF | TGTGCCAGCAGTTTCACAGGGCCGAACACTGAAGCTTTCTTT | 14 | . | TRBV28 | . | TRBJ1-1
CASSPGGGPRLEQYF | TGTGCCAGCAGTCCCGGGGGGGGACCCCGTTTGGAGCAGTACTTC | 15 | . | TRBV28 | TRBD2 | TRBJ2-7
CASAEGQRSYEQYF | TGTGCCAGCGCAGAAGGGCAGAGATCCTACGAGCAGTACTTC | 14 | . | TRBV6-4 | . | TRBJ2-7
CASSQVLGRRGHEQFF | TGTGCCAGCAGCCAAGTTCTAGGGAGACGGGGACATGAGCAGTTCTTC | 16 | . | TRBV4-2 | . | TRBJ2-1
CASSLGGLAGGYETQYF | TGCGCCAGCAGCTTGGGGGGACTAGCGGGAGGTTACGAGACCCAGTACTTC | 17 | . | TRBV5-1 | TRBD2 | TRBJ2-5
CASSLNIGGAADTQYF | TGTGCCAGCAGCCTCAATATTGGGGGGGCAGCAGATACGCAGTATTTT | 16 | . | TRBV7-8 | . | TRBJ2-3
CASSLPVLAGVGTWPDNEQFF | TGCGCCAGCAGCTTGCCCGTACTAGCGGGAGTTGGAACCTGGCCTGACAATGAGCAGTTCTTC | 21 | . | TRBV5-1 | TRBD2 | TRBJ2-1
CASSSNGGTVNEQFF | TGTGCCAGCAGCTCCAACGGAGGGACCGTCAATGAGCAGTTCTTC | 15 | . | TRBV7-3 | . | TRBJ2-1
CASSGGLAGDSYNEQFF | TGTGCCAGCAGTGGCGGGTTAGCGGGAGACTCGTACAATGAGCAGTTCTTC | 17 | . | TRBV6-1 | TRBD2 | TRBJ2-1
CAIARQVLCGYTF | TGTGCCATCGCTAGACAGGTGCTCTGTGGCTACACCTTC | 13 | . | TRBV10-3 | . | TRBJ1-2
CASRRTGSHTDTQYF | TGTGCCAGCAGACGCACCGGGTCGCACACAGATACGCAGTATTTT | 15 | . | TRBV7-7 | . | TRBJ2-3
CAISDPNVAGGWATEAFF | TGTGCCATCAGTGACCCGAACGTGGCAGGGGGCTGGGCCACTGAAGCTTTCTTT | 18 | . | TRBV10-3 | TRBD1 | TRBJ1-1
CASSDTGPNGRYTF | TGTGCCAGCAGTGACACAGGCCCTAATGGTCGCTACACCTTC | 14 | . | TRBV2 | . | TRBJ1-2
CASSVGGTDTQYF | TGCGCCAGCAGCGTAGGGGGTACAGATACGCAGTATTTT | 13 | . | TRBV5-1 | . | TRBJ2-3
CASSGRTGYGYTF | TGTGCCAGCAGTGGGCGGACAGGGTATGGCTACACCTTC | 13 | . | TRBV2 | TRBD1 | TRBJ1-2
CASSFDSYYGYTF | TGTGCCAGCAGCTTTGACAGTTACTATGGCTACACCTTC | 13 | . | TRBV7-2 | . | TRBJ1-2
CASSMAGDTGELFF | TGTGCCAGCAGCATGGCGGGAGACACCGGGGAGCTGTTTTTT | 14 | . | TRBV11-3 | TRBD2 | TRBJ2-2
CASSLGRQSYGYTF | TGTGCCAGCAGCTTAGGACGCCAGAGCTATGGCTACACCTTC | 14 | . | TRBV7-2 | . | TRBJ1-2
CASRMGTGSNQPQHF | TGTGCCAGCAGGATGGGGACAGGGAGCAATCAGCCCCAGCATTTT | 15 | . | TRBV6-5 | TRBD1 | TRBJ1-5
CASSERPIHLASYNEQFF | TGTGCCAGCAGCGAGCGGCCCATTCATTTAGCCTCCTACAATGAGCAGTTCTTC | 18 | . | TRBV21-1 | . | TRBJ2-1
CASSHRDRDRETQYF | TGTGCCAGCAGCCATCGGGACAGGGATCGAGAGACCCAGTACTTC | 15 | once | TRBV14 | TRBD1 | TRBJ2-5
CASSRGLAGTGELFF | TGTGCCAGCAGCCGGGGACTAGCGGGAACCGGGGAGCTGTTTTTT | 15 | . | TRBV11-1 | TRBD2 | TRBJ2-2
CASSLEGREYYGYTF | TGTGCCAGCAGCTTGGAAGGACGGGAGTACTATGGCTACACCTTC | 15 | . | TRBV5-6 | . | TRBJ1-2
CASSQAPTREGLGAQETQYF | TGCGCCAGCAGCCAAGCTCCGACGCGGGAGGGCCTTGGGGCCCAAGAGACCCAGTACTTC | 20 | . | TRBV4-1 | TRBD2 | TRBJ2-5
CSVVGSGRASEQYF | TGCAGCGTTGTCGGTAGCGGGAGGGCCAGCGAGCAGTACTTC | 14 | . | TRBV29-1 | TRBD2 | TRBJ2-7
CASSGPGPGDSPLHF | TGTGCCAGCAGCGGGCCGGGACCTGGTGACTCACCCCTCCACTTT | 15 | . | TRBV5-6 | . | TRBJ1-6
CASSRVRGAGNEQFF | TGTGCCAGCAGCCGGGTAAGGGGCGCGGGCAATGAGCAGTTCTTC | 15 | . | TRBV6-5 | . | TRBJ2-1
CASSLSRGNTEAFF | TGCGCCAGCAGCTTGAGTAGGGGTAACACTGAAGCTTTCTTT | 14 | . | TRBV5-1 | . | TRBJ1-1
CASSSGTSASNEQFF | TGCGCCAGCAGCTCCGGGACTAGCGCAAGCAATGAGCAGTTCTTC | 15 | . | TRBV5-1 | TRBD2 | TRBJ2-1
CASSLSPKYEQYF | TGTGCCAGCAGTTTATCCCCAAAATACGAGCAGTACTTC | 13 | . | TRBV28 | . | TRBJ2-7